This TCR beta chain is from a study of shared T cell receptors in the human thymus (dated by TCRdb to the early 2020s). In terms of the full investigation: The study examined how the human thymus generates shared, self-reactive T-cell receptor alpha chains.

Receptor libraries were prepared by the immunoSEQ multiplex PCR assay. Drawn from immuneACCESS, this table holds only the in-frame rearrangements with V and J called that TCRdb kept. Clones are partly lost; checked studies trace under half to an unresolved V gene and leave the rest unexplained. This sample holds 700,000 or so clones; 80% to 90% were observed only once. Of the sample, 0.0095% to 0.011% falls within the top ten clones. From cysteine to phenylalanine, the CDR3 is 12 amino acids long. Of the read, only the CDR3 DNA is kept; its 36 bases are in frame from base 1. In the germline V gene, CDR1 corresponds to SNHLY and CDR2 to FYNNEI. A word on this clone: Its antigen is unknown. A read error may produce the germline difference seen at one junction end.

Another study also made use of these data, one on human thymus T cells. The second paper states: Donors were immunologically healthy infants undergoing open corrective cardiac surgery for congenital heart defects in Finland. Thymus tissue was obtained as surgical resects removed during corrective cardiac surgery. Usage of V and J gene segments appeared to be biased in both the thymic and the peripheral blood repertoires. The related research found that thymic TCR repertoires overlapped highly between unrelated individuals. TCR alpha and beta repertoires from seven to nine infant thymus samples and a few related peripheral blood samples were characterized in the study. The cohort included several male and a couple of female infants, with donor ages spanning 7 to 244 days. Thymocytes were released mechanically from tissue and stored at -70 °C as pellets of about 8.5-31 million cells. Genomic DNA was extracted from frozen cell pellets with a QIAsymphony instrument. Using the immunoSEQ multiplex PCR assay, the TCRB and TCRAD loci were amplified from a standardized quantity of quality-controlled genomic DNA. The V(D)J region was spanned by amplicons of a length sufficient to cover the CDR3 and to identify V and J genes. The amplicons were sequenced on an Illumina platform via the commercial immunoSEQ service. Corrections for primer bias and sequencing errors followed previously described methods, while TCRAD and TCRB definitions were based on the IMGT database. immunoSEQ Analyzer 3.0 and VDJTools were used for repertoire analysis, which covered basic statistics, V/J segment usage, diversity estimates, rarefaction and pairwise overlap. Chao1, ChaoE, Efron-Thisted, Shannon and inverse Simpson indices were used to estimate diversity, which was also estimated on datasets down-sampled to the smallest sample. Repertoire overlap used strict matching of CDR3 nucleotide sequence, V gene and J gene, with Jaccard-based multidimensional scaling clustering. On average, approximately 800,000 unique TCRB clonotypes were obtained from thymus samples, compared with approximately 80,000 from blood samples.

This clonotype was sampled from a girl in the first two years of life with a congenital heart defect. Donor details come from another sample of the same person, matched by shared clones. Specimen: thymocytes. The rearranged segments are TRBV2 and TRBJ1-2, and possibly TRBD1, on 6 matching bases. The sequenced DNA: TGTGCCAGCAGAGAAGGTCGACAGGACGAGACCTTC. Its translation reads: CASREGRQDETF.